Following are 27 T cell receptor beta chains from one sample sequenced in a study of blood T cells in healthy people across ages. Through a sample-barcoded 5' primer and a J-beta primer mix, a second PCR was run for about 6 to 11 cycles. TCRdb re-called the 5' RACE reads with MiXCR, one entry per CDR3 protein. The data hold about 1.5 million distinct CDR3 sequences, with 42% observed a single time. What was sequenced was blood. The source of these receptors is a woman younger than 35 in good health.

This clonotype was observed a few times. One end of the junction does not line up with germline, which may come from a read error. The chain uses TRBV4-1 and TRBJ2-7; TRBD1 matches at 9 bases. The CDR3 sequence is 15 residues long. Per germline, CDR1 MGHRA and CDR2 YSYEKL. The CDR3 is CASSQDDRGGYGQYF. CDR3 DNA sequence: TGCGCCAGCAGCCAAGACGACAGGGGGGGGTACGGGCAGTACTTC.

The genes are TRBV9 and TRBJ1-2, with TRBD1 as a possible D gene (5 bases). V gave up 0 bases and J gave up 2 bases, with 11 bases separating them. The CDR3 consists of 15 residues. CDR1 is SGDLS, CDR2 YYNGEE, per germline. The CDR3 nucleotides read TGTGCCAGCAGCGTAGATCCAGGGCCAAACTATGGCTACACCTTC. Protein: CASSVDPGPNYGYTF.

As DNA, the CDR3 is TGTGCCAGCAGTTTAGGTTGGGGGGCAGGGGGCCTCTACGAGCAGTACTTC. It specifies CASSLGWGAGGLYEQYF. V usage is TRBV27 and J usage is TRBJ2-7; 8 bases line up with TRBD1. This CDR3 has 17 residues. J gave up 3 bases and V 2 bases, and 12 bases lay outside the gene matches. CDR1 is MNHEY, CDR2 SMNVEV, per germline (reference sequence).

J is TRBJ2-7 and V is TRBV7-2; D is unresolved. In germline, CDR1 is SGHTA, CDR2 FQGNSA. CDR3 size: 12 residues. With 2 bases removed from V and 7 bases from J, the gap between germline ends came to 9 bases. The CDR3, as DNA: TGTGCCAGCAGCTTAACGCGAGTGGAGCAGTACTTC. As protein: CASSLTRVEQYF.

The chain couples TRBV11-2 to TRBJ1-2; possible D gene TRBD1, 6 bases. Trimming took off 5 bases at V and 0 bases at J, with 10 bases between the two ends. In germline, CDR1 is SGHAT, CDR2 FQNNGV. CDR3 length: 14 residues. The CDR3 spells CASSRTGPNYGYTF. CDR3 nucleotides: TGTGCCAGCAGCCGTACAGGGCCTAACTATGGCTACACCTTC.

There are a few counts of this clonotype. The V gene is TRBV21-1, the J gene TRBJ1-2; the listed D gene, TRBD1, was not tested against the DNA. TRBV21-1 is a pseudogene locus. The CDR3 totals 12 residues. The CDR3 DNA reads TGTGCCAGCAGCGGACAGGGGTCCGGCTACACCTTC. Translating gives CASSGQGSGYTF.

This clonotype was picked up a small number of times. The chain combines TRBV20-1 with TRBJ2-7; TRBD2 agrees at 7 bases. The ends lost 6 bases at V and 0 bases at J; junction bases unmatched: 8. This CDR3 is 14 amino acids long. The V gene's germline CDR1 is DFQATT and CDR2 SNEGSKA (reference sequence). The CDR3 DNA reads TGCAGTGCCAGTACGGCTAGCGGCTCCTACGAGCAGTACTTC. This sequence encodes CSASTASGSYEQYF.

The rearrangement uses TRBV30 and TRBJ2-5, with 7 bases lining up with TRBD2. Trimming took 3 bases from V and 5 from J; bases not matched to a gene: 6. The CDR3 spans 13 residues. CDR1 GTSNPN and CDR2 SVGIG come from the germline V gene (reference sequence). The CDR3, as DNA: TGTGCCTGGAGAGACTGGGGAGGGGAGACCCAGTACTTC. Translating it yields CAWRDWGGETQYF. Variable domain in full (rest from reference TRBV30 and TRBJ2-5): SQTIHQWPATLVQPVGSPLSLECTVEGTSNPNLYWYRQAAGRGLQLLFYSVGIGQISSEVPQNLSASRPQDRQFILSSKKLLLSDSGFYLCAWRDWGGETQYFGPGTRLLVL.

This clonotype showed up just a few times. The V and J genes are TRBV11-2 and TRBJ2-1; 9 bases map to TRBD2. With 3 bases clipped from V and 15 bases from J, the junction kept 15 bases outside the gene matches. The CDR3 has 15 amino acids. In germline, CDR1 is SGHAT, CDR2 FQNNGV. The CDR3 reads CASSFGASSGDGLFF. The CDR3 nucleotides are TGTGCCAGCAGCTTCGGGGCGTCTAGCGGGGATGGGCTGTTCTTC.

This clonotype has a single count. The rearrangement uses TRBV11-2 and TRBJ2-3; 13 bases line up with TRBD2. CDR3 length: 17 amino acids. Trimming removed 5 bases from V and 2 bases from J; junction bases left unmatched: 7. CDR1 and CDR2 (germline): SGHAT, FQNNGV. This CDR3 reads CASSTRTSGRDTDTQYF. The CDR3 bases are TGTGCCAGCAGCACCCGGACTAGCGGGAGAGACACAGATACGCAGTATTTT.

This clonotype was found a few times. The chain combines TRBV4-2 with TRBJ2-5; D is unclear. The CDR3 sequence is 14 residues long. CDR1 is LGHNA, CDR2 YNFKEQ, per germline. Trimming stripped 0 bases from V and 1 base from J, with 6 bases between. The CDR3 sequence: CASSQDGPQETQYF. The DNA for the CDR3 is TGTGCCAGCAGCCAAGATGGGCCCCAAGAGACCCAGTACTTC.

The J gene is TRBJ1-2, the V gene TRBV7-9; 7 bases are a match to TRBD1. With 5 bases clipped from V and 5 bases from J, the junction kept 8 bases outside the gene matches. CDR1 is SEHNR and CDR2 is FQNEAQ in the germline V gene (reference sequence). The CDR3 spans 14 residues. CDR3 DNA sequence: TGTGCCAGCAGCAAAGGGGGCGTGGATTATGGCTACACCTTC. It yields the protein CASSKGGVDYGYTF.

This chain uses TRBV18 with TRBJ1-1; 7 bases are shared with TRBD1. V was pared by 6 bases and J by 7 bases, with 14 bases of the junction left unmatched. The CDR3 runs to 15 residues. The germline V gene has CDR1 KGHSH and CDR2 LQKENI. In nucleotides, the CDR3 is TGTGCCAGCTCTCGAGCCTCCGGGACAGCTTATGAAGCTTTCTTT. Its translation: CASSRASGTAYEAFF.

CDR3 in DNA: TGTGCCAGCAGGGGACAGGGTCGCAACAATGAGCAGTTCTTC. Translation: CASRGQGRNNEQFF. The chain is built from TRBV2 and TRBJ2-1; 9 bases match TRBD1. Germline CDR1 is SNHLY and CDR2 is FYNNEI. V lost 6 bases to trimming and J lost 5 bases; unmatched junction nucleotides: 5. This CDR3 has 14 residues.

V and J are TRBV9 and TRBJ2-1; tentatively, D is TRBD1 or TRBD2 (5 bases each). CDR3 size: 15 residues. With 0 bases removed from V and 0 bases from J, the gap between germline ends came to 7 bases. Germline CDR1 SGDLS, CDR2 YYNGEE. The CDR3 DNA is TGTGCCAGCAGCGTAGTCGGGGCCTCCTACAATGAGCAGTTCTTC. This translates into CASSVVGASYNEQFF.

V is TRBV10-3 and J is TRBJ1-6; 8 bases are shared with TRBD1. Germline V lookup: CDR1 ENHRY, CDR2 SYGVKD. V lost 4 bases and J lost 5; bases outside the gene matches: 4. This CDR3 has 15 residues. CDR3 in amino acids: CAISVEDRDNSPLHF. The CDR3 DNA is TGTGCCATCAGTGTAGAGGACAGGGATAATTCACCCCTCCACTTT.

This clonotype was counted ten times or more. CDR3 DNA sequence: TGCAGCGTTGATAGCCCGGCACAGGGTGAGCAGTTCTTC. Its translation is CSVDSPAQGEQFF. The J gene is TRBJ2-1, the V gene TRBV29-1, with D maybe TRBD1 (6 bases). Germline V CDR1 and CDR2: SQVTM, ANQGSEA. The CDR3 extends over 13 amino acids. Trimming removed 3 bases from V and 9 bases from J, with 15 bases in between.

This clonotype was found a few times. The chain is built from TRBV6-1 and TRBJ2-5, with 12 bases aligning to TRBD2. There are 16 residues in the CDR3. V was clipped by 2 bases and J by 1 base; unmatched bases: 2. CDR1 and CDR2 (germline): MNHNS, SASEGT. CDR3 sequence: CASSESLAGGQETQYF. DNA of the CDR3: TGTGCCAGCAGTGAATCACTAGCGGGGGGCCAAGAGACCCAGTACTTC.

This clonotype was seen a few times. The gene calls are TRBV7-3 and TRBJ1-5; the D gene is possibly TRBD1 (5 bases). The CDR3 sequence is 13 residues long. The germline V gene encodes CDR1 SGHTA and CDR2 FQGTGA. Trimming shortened V by 5 bases and J by 6 bases, and 11 bases separated the two germline ends. CDR3 amino acids: CASSQPGSQPQHF. CDR3 nucleotides: TGTGCCAGCAGCCAGCCAGGGTCTCAGCCCCAGCATTTT.

The rearrangement links TRBV27 to TRBJ1-5; 7 bases are a match to TRBD1. With 6 bases clipped from V and 6 bases from J, the junction kept 8 bases outside the gene matches. The CDR3 is made up of 14 amino acids. CDR1 MNHEY and CDR2 SMNVEV come from the germline V gene (reference sequence). CDR3 bases: TGTGCCAGCAGAAGCCGACAGGGAAGTCAGCCCCAGCATTTT. The encoded protein is CASRSRQGSQPQHF.

This chain links TRBV18 with TRBJ2-7; perhaps TRBD2 as D (6 bases). Trimming took 3 bases from V and 6 from J, leaving 9 bases between them. Germline CDR1 KGHSH, CDR2 LQKENI. The CDR3 has 12 amino acids. CDR3 in amino acids: CASSPRTTEQYF. CDR3 nucleotides: TGTGCCAGCTCACCGAGGACTACCGAGCAGTACTTC.

V is TRBV12-3 or TRBV12-4 and J is TRBJ2-7; 9 positions agree with TRBD2. The CDR3 has 15 residues. Trimming cost V 10 bases and J 5 bases; bases outside gene matches: 15. The CDR3 loop reads CATGPGGSGRHEQYF. As DNA, the CDR3 is TGTGCCACTGGGCCCGGGGGTAGCGGGAGACACGAGCAGTACTTC.

The J gene is TRBJ2-3, the V gene TRBV6-5, with TRBD2 matching 9 bases. Germline CDR1 is MNHEY and CDR2 is SVGAGI. The CDR3 contains 15 residues. V lost 6 bases to trimming and J lost 5 bases; unmatched junction nucleotides: 9. CDR3 in DNA: TGTGCCAGCAGAACGGGACGAGCGGGGGGAGATACGCAGTATTTT. Amino acids: CASRTGRAGGDTQYF.

The rearrangement uses TRBV11-1 and TRBJ1-6, with D possibly TRBD1 on 5 matching bases. V lost 6 bases and J lost 8, with 14 bases in between. Germline values: CDR1 SGHAT, CDR2 FQDESV (reference sequence). This CDR3 contains 14 residues. The CDR3 loop is CASRPGPDHSPLHF. The CDR3 coding sequence is TGTGCCAGCAGGCCGGGACCGGATCATTCACCCCTCCACTTT.

V is TRBV27 and J is TRBJ2-1, with 10 bases aligning to TRBD2. The CDR3 is 16 residues long. V gave up 2 bases and J gave up 4 bases; unmatched junction bases: 5. Germline V gene lookup returns CDR1 MNHEY and CDR2 SMNVEV (reference sequence). CDR3 residues: CASSLLSAGGYNEQFF. The DNA for the CDR3 is TGTGCCAGCAGTTTACTCTCAGCGGGAGGGTACAATGAGCAGTTCTTC.

This clonotype was seen ten or more times. This chain joins TRBV28 and TRBJ2-3; no reliable D call. The CDR3 consists of 12 residues. Germline V gives CDR1 MDHEN, CDR2 SYDVKM. Trimming pared 3 bases from V and 5 bases from J, leaving 6 bases between. In DNA, the CDR3 is TGTGCCAGCAGTTTTCCGAAAGATACGCAGTATTTT. As protein: CASSFPKDTQYF. The full variable domain, in which reference TRBV28 and TRBJ2-3 provide the parts outside the CDR3, is DVKVTQSSRYLVKRTGEKVFLECVQDMDHENMFWYRQDPGLGLRLIYFSYDVKMKEKGDIPEGYSVSREKKERFSLILESASTNQTSMYLCASSFPKDTQYFGPGTRLTVL.

The rearrangement links TRBV20-1 to TRBJ2-6, with TRBD2 matching 7 bases. The CDR3 length is 17 residues. In germline, CDR1 is DFQATT, CDR2 SNEGSKA (reference sequence). J gave up 0 bases and V 2 bases, and 7 bases lay outside the gene matches. The CDR3 region is CSARRPAGTSGANVLTF. DNA for the CDR3: TGCAGTGCTAGAAGGCCAGCGGGGACCTCTGGGGCCAACGTCCTGACTTTC.